Below are 3 T cell receptor beta chains sequenced from a single sample in a study of blood T cell repertoires in COVID-19. Sequencing used immunoSEQ multiplex PCR; TCRdb keeps in-frame clones, though not all of them. This table has roughly 70,000 clones, 73% appearing once. Sequenced: peripheral blood. Receptors originate from a man between 60 and 70 years old with acute or convalescent COVID-19.

The J gene is TRBJ2-2, the V gene TRBV21-1; no DNA check was done on the table's D call, TRBD2. TRBV21-1 is described as a pseudogene. The CDR3 totals 18 residues. The CDR3 DNA is TGTGCCAGCAGCAAAGCCCCATGGAGCGCCCCGAACACCGGGGAGCTGTTTTTT. Protein product: CASSKAPWSAPNTGELFF.

This rearrangement joins TRBV18 to TRBJ1-2; no reliable D call. The germline V gene encodes CDR1 KGHSH and CDR2 LQKENI. V lost 0 bases and J lost 8, with 10 bases in between. The CDR3 spans 13 residues. This CDR3 is CASSPPGDLGYTF. DNA of the CDR3: TGTGCCAGCTCACCACCGGGAGACCTCGGCTACACCTTC.

The chain has TRBV6-1 and TRBJ2-1; D remains ambiguous. In germline, CDR1 is MNHNS, CDR2 SASEGT. CDR3 length: 11 amino acids. V lost 2 bases, J lost 8 bases, and 4 bases lay in between. The CDR3 loop reads CASSEFYEQFF. DNA of the CDR3: TGTGCCAGCAGTGAATTCTATGAGCAGTTCTTC.